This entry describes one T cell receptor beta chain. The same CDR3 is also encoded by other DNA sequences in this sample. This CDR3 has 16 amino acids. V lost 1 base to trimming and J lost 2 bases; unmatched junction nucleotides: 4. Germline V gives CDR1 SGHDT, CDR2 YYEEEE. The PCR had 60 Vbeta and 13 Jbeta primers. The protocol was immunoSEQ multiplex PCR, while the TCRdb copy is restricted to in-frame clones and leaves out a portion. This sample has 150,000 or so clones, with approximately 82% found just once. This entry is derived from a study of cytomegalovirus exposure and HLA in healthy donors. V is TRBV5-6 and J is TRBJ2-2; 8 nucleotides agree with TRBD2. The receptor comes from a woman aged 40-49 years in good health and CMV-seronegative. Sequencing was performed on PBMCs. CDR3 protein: CASSLRSGTNTGELFF. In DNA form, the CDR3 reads TGTGCCAGCAGCTTGCGTAGCGGGACAAACACCGGGGAGCTGTTTTTT.